The rows below give T cell receptor beta chains drawn from one sample of a study of blood T cells in healthy people across ages. MiXCR, applied by TCRdb to the 5' RACE reads, yields one record per CDR3 protein. The sample contains approximately 1.5 million distinct CDR3 sequences, approximately 39% of which appear only once. The sequencing sample was made of blood. These receptors were taken from a woman aged 18-30 years in good health. CDR3s leave out the opening cysteine and the closing phenylalanine or tryptophan. Each record gives: J gene, CDR3 length, V gene, CDR3 protein.

TRBJ2-2 | 8 | TRBV7-3 | GLDRRELF
TRBJ2-1 | 13 | TRBV6-2/TRBV6-3 | ASSSRVGVWDEQF
TRBJ2-1 | 10 | TRBV29-1 | SVGTGAISKF
TRBJ1-6 | 13 | TRBV3-1 | ASSLTGTGNSPLH
TRBJ1-5 | 13 | TRBV20-1 | SARVAGGVFQPQH
TRBJ2-3 | 14 | TRBV7-9 | ASSLVAGGPKDTQY
TRBJ1-2 | 13 | TRBV6-1 | ASSEYRDMSYGYT
TRBJ2-3 | 12 | TRBV7-8 | ASSLIGPTDTQY
TRBJ1-2 | 10 | TRBV28 | AILGGVHGYT
TRBJ2-2 | 14 | TRBV27 | ASSFSGVLNTGELF
- | 13 | TRBV20-1 | SARLLGGEYNEQY
TRBJ2-4 | 9 | TRBV2 | ASSDLGIQY
TRBJ2-3 | 13 | TRBV10-3 | AISTEDRGTDTQY
TRBJ2-3 | 14 | TRBV4-3 | ASSQVFPTGTDTQY
TRBJ2-2 | 13 | TRBV7-2 | ASSSPKGGAGEVF
TRBJ2-3 | 13 | TRBV5-5 | ASSPQREVVDTQY
TRBJ2-5 | 14 | TRBV20-1 | SARTTSGGLRGTQY
TRBJ2-2 | 12 | TRBV20-1 | SARRKANTGELF
TRBJ2-1 | 14 | TRBV7-2 | ASSYQGQGTNNEQF
TRBJ2-1 | 14 | TRBV11-1 | ASSLANRGLGNEQF
TRBJ1-1 | 12 | TRBV4-3 | ASSQQQGNTEAF
TRBJ2-1 | 13 | TRBV2 | ASSIHAINDNEQF
TRBJ2-5 | 12 | TRBV6-1 | ASLRLAGEETQY
TRBJ2-7 | 12 | TRBV7-2 | AGCLRGTRREQY
TRBJ2-1 | 13 | TRBV4-3 | ASSLMRGLIKTQF
TRBJ2-3 | 12 | TRBV4-3 | ASSQGRRTDTQN
TRBJ1-2 | 10 | TRBV11-2 | ASSFQVGGYT
TRBJ1-5 | 12 | TRBV7-2 | ASSFAWGNQPQH
TRBJ2-7 | 12 | TRBV6-1 | ASTGTYPSYEQY
TRBJ1-4 | 16 | TRBV7-2 | ASSLESGTEKTNEKLF
TRBJ1-2 | 14 | TRBV20-1 | SARAPTRGPNYGYT
TRBJ2-3 | 15 | TRBV6-1 | ASSEWENGQETDTQY
TRBJ2-5 | 13 | TRBV12-3/TRBV12-4 | ASSLRQGARETQY
TRBJ2-3 | 13 | TRBV12-3/TRBV12-4 | ASSLVGGSADTQY
TRBJ1-2 | 12 | TRBV12-3/TRBV12-4 | ASSFNSLDYGYT
TRBJ2-7 | 13 | TRBV10-3 | AISVSRTRSYEQY
- | 11 | TRBV6-2/TRBV6-3 | ASSCDREFEQY
TRBJ1-2 | 13 | TRBV6-5 | ASSSTLGTGAGYT
TRBJ2-5 | 13 | TRBV28 | ASSFWHNLEETQY
TRBJ2-5 | 12 | TRBV5-5 | ASGELAGVNEQY
TRBJ2-7 | 14 | TRBV20-1 | SARDLRTGSSYEQY
TRBJ1-2 | 11 | TRBV20-1 | SAIDSPNYGYT
TRBJ2-3 | 13 | TRBV9 | ASSARDYIPDTQY
TRBJ1-4 | 13 | TRBV27 | ASSFQPLGNEKLF
TRBJ2-3 | 12 | TRBV10-3 | AISEAIHRGAQY
TRBJ2-1 | 12 | TRBV5-1 | ASSPRGVRDEQF
TRBJ2-7 | 14 | TRBV7-2 | ASSLDFRSGGYEQY
TRBJ2-3 | 17 | TRBV7-8 | ASSILIRGRRGKPDTQY
TRBJ2-1 | 13 | TRBV9 | ASSAEGGTYNEQF
TRBJ2-1 | 12 | TRBV7-9 | ASSPQGELDEQF
TRBJ1-5 | 11 | TRBV10-3 | AITGRINQPQH